The 3 T cell receptor beta chains below all came from one sample that was sequenced in a study of beta chain features in type 1 diabetes (dated by TCRdb to 2016 to 2019). The protocol used for the library was the immunoSEQ multiplex PCR assay. The High Capacity cDNA Reverse Transcription Kit was used to reverse transcribe all of the isolated RNA, meaning that expressed TCRB transcripts were what got sequenced. TCRdb holds this immuneACCESS table with in-frame rearrangements only. Some clones are missing; in checked studies, unresolved V genes explain under half, and the rest has no known cause. Across this sample there are 150,000 to 200,000 clones, with around 9% seen only once. The top ten clones comprise under 0.75% of the sample. Their cognate antigens are unknown. Findings and caveats that apply to the study as a whole: In all four CD4+ subsets, TCRB CDR3 length was moderately but significantly shorter in type 1 diabetes patients.

Sequenced input: central memory CD4+ T cells from blood. All receptors derive from a woman in her thirties with type 1 diabetes.

This clone has more than one count but fewer than ten. This chain connects TRBV4-1 to TRBJ1-2; D not certain. CDR1 is MGHRA, CDR2 YSYEKL, per germline. Trimming pared 1 base from V and 3 bases from J, leaving 9 bases between. The CDR3 is made up of 14 amino acids. CDR3 in DNA: TGCGCCAGCAGCCAAGTAAGATCAGACTATGGCTACACCTTC. Its protein is CASSQVRSDYGYTF.

The chain is built from TRBV9 and TRBJ2-1, with D perhaps matching TRBD2 (6 bases). From germline, CDR1 is SGDLS and CDR2 YYNGEE. V lost 0 bases and J lost 8, with 15 bases in between. This CDR3 is built from 15 residues. The CDR3 here is CASSVGTSPSYEQFF. The CDR3 nucleotides read TGTGCCAGCAGCGTAGGAACTAGCCCTAGCTATGAGCAGTTCTTC.

This clone was seen more than once but under ten times. V usage is TRBV13 and J usage is TRBJ1-2; D is undetermined. Germline V gives CDR1 PRHDT, CDR2 FYEKMQ (reference sequence). The CDR3 has 14 residues. V was trimmed by 1 base and J by 2 bases, leaving 8 bases between them. The CDR3 bases are TGTGCCAGCAGCTTAGTCCAGAAGAACTATGGCTACACCTTC. The encoded protein is CASSLVQKNYGYTF.